This is a list of T cell receptor beta chains from one sample in a study of T-cell reconstitution after alpha-beta-depleted transplantation in children. A single record per CDR3 protein comes from TCRdb applying MiXCR to the PCR reads. This table has approximately 98,000 distinct CDR3 sequences, approximately 6.6% appearing once. Sequencing was performed on PBMCs, mostly from graft donor cells, taken 360 days after TCRalphabeta/CD19-depleted stem cell transplant. These receptors all stem from a male patient aged 2 to 9 who had a stem cell transplant for acute lymphoblastic leukemia, so the T cells may come from the graft donor. The CDR3 runs from the conserved cysteine through the conserved F or W. D genes are given only for firm matches. Size is stated for part of the rows, as once, few or many counts, or as a class when the clone is expanded.

TRBJ2-7,NA,TRBV5-5,few,TGTGCCAGCAGCTTGGCGCCTTCCTACGAGCAGTACTTC,CASSLAPSYEQYF
TRBJ1-4,NA,TRBV5-1,many,TGCGCCAGCAGTTTGGACAGCTTTAATGAAAAACTGTTTTTT,CASSLDSFNEKLFF
TRBJ1-2,TRBD1,TRBV4-2,few,TGTGCCAGCAAGTGGACAGGGGGCGCCGATGGCTACACCTTC,CASKWTGGADGYTF
TRBJ2-7,TRBD1,TRBV6-2/TRBV6-3,many,TGTGCCAGCAGTTACACCCCCGGACAGGGAAAACCCTACGAGCAGTACTTC,CASSYTPGQGKPYEQYF
TRBJ2-7,TRBD1,TRBV28,many,TGTGCCAGCAGTTCTCCACAGGGGCTTACTGTGGGCGAGCAGTACTTC,CASSSPQGLTVGEQYF
TRBJ2-7,NA,TRBV28,NA,TGTGCCAGCAGTTTAGCTCGTCGGACCAGGTGGGATACCTACGAGCAGTACTTC,CASSLARRTRWDTYEQYF
TRBJ2-7,NA,TRBV7-9,NA,TGTGCCAGCAGCTCCCCGATGCCGGCCTACGAGCAGTACTTC,CASSSPMPAYEQYF
TRBJ2-6,NA,TRBV6-5,NA,TGTGCCAGCAGTTACTCGATACTCTCTGGGGCCAACGTCCTGACTTTC,CASSYSILSGANVLTF
TRBJ1-1,NA,TRBV2,few,TGTGCCAGGTGGGGTGGCACTGAAGCTTTCTTT,CARWGGTEAFF
TRBJ2-6,NA,TRBV19,few,TGTGCCAGTAGTCCTAAGCCAGGGATCGAAACTTTC,CASSPKPGIETF
TRBJ2-7,NA,TRBV5-1,few,TGCGCCAGCAGCCCCGAGGGACGCCGGGGCACCTACGAGCAGTACTTC,CASSPEGRRGTYEQYF
TRBJ2-5,NA,TRBV6-2/TRBV6-3,NA,TGTGCCAGCAGCCTAAAGAGGACAGCACAAGAGACCCAGTACTTC,CASSLKRTAQETQYF
TRBJ2-4,NA,TRBV7-2,many,TGTGCCAGCAGCTCAAGAGGGTTTCTAGCCAAAAACATTCAGTACTTC,CASSSRGFLAKNIQYF
TRBJ1-5,TRBD1,TRBV2,many,TGTGCCAGCAGTGAAGAGACAGGGAATCAGCCCCAGCATTTT,CASSEETGNQPQHF
TRBJ1-1,NA,TRBV5-1,few,TGCGCCAGCAGCTTGGCCGGGCCCCAGCGGACTGAAGCTTTCTTT,CASSLAGPQRTEAFF
TRBJ1-6,NA,TRBV27,NA,TGTGCCAGCAGTTTTCGACTTAATTCACCCCTCCACTTT,CASSFRLNSPLHF
TRBJ2-1,TRBD2,TRBV29-1,many,TGCAGCGTTGAAGTCCCAGCGGGATTCTCCTACAATGAGCAGTTCTTC,CSVEVPAGFSYNEQFF
TRBJ2-1,NA,TRBV6-1,many,TGTGCCAGCAGTACCCAGACTTACAGGGTAAAACTGAATGAGCAGTTCTTC,CASSTQTYRVKLNEQFF
TRBJ2-5,TRBD1,TRBV10-3,NA,TGTGCCACCGGACAGGGGGGAGAGACCCAGTACTTC,CATGQGGETQYF
TRBJ2-6,NA,TRBV24-1,many,TGTGCCACCAGTGATTGGAACAGGGTCCCCTCTATCTCTGGGGCCAACGTCCTGACTTTC,CATSDWNRVPSISGANVLTF
TRBJ1-6,NA,TRBV10-3,many,TGTGCCATCAGTGACCTCGCCCCCAGCTCCTATAATTCACCCCTCCACTTT,CAISDLAPSSYNSPLHF
TRBJ1-3,NA,TRBV7-2,many,TGTGCCAGCAGCTCGGCTGGAAACACCATATATTTT,CASSSAGNTIYF
TRBJ2-2,NA,TRBV7-2,few,TGTGCCAGCAGCTTAAAAGCTCCCCCGGCATCCGGGGAGCTGTTTTTT,CASSLKAPPASGELFF
TRBJ1-2,NA,TRBV12-3/TRBV12-4,many,TGTGCCATGGGCCCGAACTATGGCTACACCTTC,CAMGPNYGYTF
TRBJ2-5,NA,TRBV12-3/TRBV12-4,many,TGTGCCAGCACTCCTGGACCGGGAGAGACCCAGTACTTC,CASTPGPGETQYF
TRBJ2-2,NA,TRBV5-1,many,TGCGCCAGCAGCTATCCAGGTTATACCGGGGAGCTGTTTTTT,CASSYPGYTGELFF
TRBJ2-7,NA,TRBV28,many,TGTGCCAGCAGTCCGGCCAGCGGCCTCTCCTACGAGCAGTACTTC,CASSPASGLSYEQYF
TRBJ2-3,NA,TRBV7-9,many,TGTGCCAGCAGCTTTGCTGGTACGCAGTATTTT,CASSFAGTQYF
TRBJ2-7,NA,TRBV6-5,many,TGTGCCAGCAGTTATGGCCACCTTCTGTACGAGCAGTACTTC,CASSYGHLLYEQYF